The entry below gives a single T cell receptor beta chain sequence along with its context. The antigen is unknown. These data originate in a study of response to subunit inactivated influenza vaccine. TCRdb reanalysed the RT-PCR reads using MiXCR and keeps one entry per CDR3 protein. The data show hundreds of thousands of distinct CDR3 sequences, with approximately 7.6% seen just once and around 13% held by the top ten. The V and J ends lost 0 bases and 2 bases respectively, with 12 bases between them. This CDR3 is 16 amino acids long. CDR1 is SGHRS and CDR2 is YFSETQ in the germline V gene. Notes on the study in general: Few new T cells, the authors suggested, are recruited by each seasonal influenza vaccination.

This rearrangement joins TRBV5-1 to TRBJ2-1; tentatively, D is TRBD2 (5 bases). The TCR comes from a man aged 50-75 years who received an inactivated influenza vaccine. The material sequenced was PBMCs from blood, taken around 25 months after vaccination. DNA of the CDR3: TGCGCCAGCAGCTTGGACGGCAGCGGAACCTACAATGAGCAGTTCTTC. Residues: CASSLDGSGTYNEQFF.